These 31 T cell receptor beta chains were all obtained from the same sample, sequenced in a study of early stage breast cancer tumors. Here immunoSEQ multiplex PCR was the method, and the copy in TCRdb shows in-frame clones only, minus some. Of some 36,000 clones detected, around 70% appear once; the ten largest clones hold roughly 7%. Sequencing was done on a sample of blood. These receptors were obtained from a person in their sixties with breast cancer.

V and J are TRBV7-8 and TRBJ1-2; 7 positions match TRBD1. Trimming took 2 bases from V and 8 from J; bases not matched to a gene: 8. This CDR3 has 14 amino acids. Germline lookup yields CDR1 SGHVS and CDR2 FQNEAQ. CDR3 DNA: TGTGCCAGCAGCTTAACGGGACAGTCGTGGGGCTACACCTTC. Translating it yields CASSLTGQSWGYTF.

The chain links TRBV27 to TRBJ1-1; D not certain. Between the trimmed V and J ends, which lost 1 base and 2 bases, there was a span of 8 bases. Germline V gene data show CDR1 as MNHEY and CDR2 as SMNVEV (reference sequence). The CDR3 is 14 residues long. The CDR3 DNA sequence: TGTGCCAGCAGTTTATTAGCTTCCAACACTGAAGCTTTCTTT. Translating gives CASSLLASNTEAFF.

The rearrangement joins TRBV20-1 to TRBJ2-3; 7 nucleotides line up with TRBD2. The CDR3 totals 11 residues. Germline CDR1 is DFQATT and CDR2 is SNEGSKA (reference sequence). J was trimmed by 8 bases and V by 6 bases; bases with no gene match: 5. In DNA form, the CDR3 reads TGCAGTGCGAGCGGGGCCACTACGCAGTATTTT. Translated, it gives CSASGATTQYF.

The rearrangement uses TRBV9 and TRBJ1-4; possibly TRBD1 for D (6 bases). The CDR3 has 14 amino acids. V was clipped by 4 bases and J by 7 bases, with 14 bases between them. Germline V CDR1 and CDR2: SGDLS, YYNGEE. The CDR3 nucleotides read TGTGCCAGCAGCCTTTGGGGGGCGAGTGAAAAACTGTTTTTT. It translates to CASSLWGASEKLFF.

V gene TRBV9 combines with J gene TRBJ2-3; maybe TRBD2 (5 bases). The V gene lost 4 bases and the J gene lost 2 bases, with 14 bases spanning the gap. The CDR3 has 15 residues. Germline V gene lookup returns CDR1 SGDLS and CDR2 YYNGEE. This CDR3 reads CASSIGLEITDTQYF. In nucleotides, the CDR3 is TGTGCCAGCAGCATTGGACTGGAGATCACAGATACGCAGTATTTT.

The V call is TRBV13, the J call TRBJ1-1; 8 bases line up with TRBD1. Germline V lookup: CDR1 PRHDT, CDR2 FYEKMQ (reference sequence). V gave up 5 bases and J gave up 6 bases; unmatched junction bases: 14. The CDR3 length is 16 residues. The CDR3, as DNA: TGTGCCAGCAGCCGTCGACAGGGGAGAGGGTACGCTGAAGCTTTCTTT. Residues: CASSRRQGRGYAEAFF.

The chain is built from TRBV30 and TRBJ1-3; a possible D gene is TRBD1 (6 bases). The CDR3 spans 13 residues. V lost 0 bases and J lost 8, with 11 bases in between. Germline V gene sequence: CDR1 GTSNPN, CDR2 SVGIG (reference sequence). The CDR3 sequence: CAWSVRGGHTIYF. The CDR3 nucleotides read TGTGCCTGGAGTGTTAGAGGGGGACACACCATATATTTT. Combining the CDR3 with reference TRBV30 and TRBJ1-3 gives the whole variable domain SQTIHQWPATLVQPVGSPLSLECTVEGTSNPNLYWYRQAAGRGLQLLFYSVGIGQISSEVPQNLSASRPQDRQFILSSKKLLLSDSGFYLCAWSVRGGHTIYFGEGSWLTVV.

The V gene is TRBV18, the J gene TRBJ2-3; D perhaps matches TRBD1 (7 bases). The germline CDR1 and CDR2 sequences are KGHSH and LQKENI. The CDR3 loop spans 13 amino acids. Between the trimmed V and J ends, which lost 8 bases and 5 bases, there was a span of 14 bases. CDR3 in amino acids: CASGGQGGDTQYF. The DNA of the CDR3 is TGTGCCAGCGGCGGGCAGGGGGGAGATACGCAGTATTTT.

V usage is TRBV30 and J usage is TRBJ1-2, with unresolved D. This CDR3 has 13 residues. V shed 3 bases and J shed 4 bases, with 12 bases lying between them. Germline V lookup: CDR1 GTSNPN, CDR2 SVGIG (reference sequence). The CDR3 sequence: CAWSYGSGYGYTF. Written as DNA, the CDR3 is TGTGCCTGGAGCTACGGATCGGGCTATGGCTACACCTTC.

The CDR3 DNA sequence: TGTGCCAGCAGTTACTCGGCGGTAGCGAACACTGAAGCTTTCTTT. It is translated as CASSYSAVANTEAFF. This sequence joins TRBV6-6 and TRBJ1-1; D gene unclear. V was clipped by 0 bases and J by 1 base, with 9 bases between them. Germline values: CDR1 MNHNY, CDR2 SVGAGI (reference sequence). This CDR3 has 15 residues.

V gene TRBV2 combines with J gene TRBJ1-1; D gene ambiguous. V gave up 7 bases and J gave up 1 base, with 16 bases separating them. There are 15 residues in the CDR3. Germline assignment: CDR1 SNHLY and CDR2 FYNNEI. The CDR3 here is CASMSFSGRNTEAFF. The CDR3, as DNA: TGTGCCAGCATGTCCTTTTCCGGGAGGAACACTGAAGCTTTCTTT.

The CDR3 sequence: CASSLVRQGRGAFF. CDR3 DNA: TGTGCCAGCAGCTTAGTGAGACAGGGTAGGGGAGCTTTCTTT. The chain uses TRBV7-2 and TRBJ1-1, with TRBD1 identical over 7 bases. J gave up 10 bases and V 1 base, and 9 bases lay outside the gene matches. Looked up from germline, CDR1 is SGHTA and CDR2 is FQGNSA. This CDR3 is 14 amino acids long.

The rearrangement uses TRBV5-1 and TRBJ2-7; 7 positions match TRBD2. This CDR3 is 15 amino acids long. The junction had 5 bases not matched to a gene; V was cut back by 0 bases and J by 2 bases. Germline V gene data show CDR1 as SGHRS and CDR2 as YFSETQ. The CDR3 reads CASSLDWGGTYEQYF. The DNA of the CDR3 is TGCGCCAGCAGCTTGGATTGGGGGGGGACCTACGAGCAGTACTTC. The full variable domain, rest sourced from reference TRBV5-1 and TRBJ2-7, is KAGVTQTPRYLIKTRGQQVTLSCSPISGHRSVSWYQQTPGQGLQFLFEYFSETQRNKGNFPGRFSGRQFSNSRSEMNVSTLELGDSALYLCASSLDWGGTYEQYFGPGTRLTVT.

The genes are TRBV28 and TRBJ1-5, with D possibly matching TRBD1 (5 bases). The length of the CDR3 is 13 residues. Deletions cut 6 bases from V and 1 base from J, with 7 bases between. Per germline, CDR1 MDHEN and CDR2 SYDVKM. As DNA, the CDR3 is TGTGCCAGCAGACGGGGCAGCAATCAGCCCCAGCATTTT. Its protein product is CASRRGSNQPQHF.

The gene calls are TRBV4-1 and TRBJ2-7, with D possibly being TRBD2 (6 bases). This CDR3 has 15 residues. V was shortened by 4 bases and J by 3 bases, with 16 bases between the two germline ends. Germline CDR1 reads MGHRA; CDR2 reads YSYEKL. CDR3 sequence: CASSLRLESGYEQYF. CDR3 coding DNA: TGCGCCAGCAGCCTAAGACTAGAATCTGGCTACGAGCAGTACTTC.

The rearrangement joins TRBV11-2 to TRBJ1-5; weak D call: TRBD1 (5 bases). The length of the CDR3 is 15 residues. Germline V gene sequence: CDR1 SGHAT, CDR2 FQNNGV. Trimming stripped 3 bases from V and 7 bases from J, with 16 bases between. CDR3 protein: CASSLSWGVGQPQHF. The DNA for the CDR3 is TGTGCCAGCAGCTTGTCTTGGGGGGTGGGCCAGCCCCAGCATTTT.

Of note for this clone: The junction differs from germline at one of its ends, possibly a read error. The V gene is TRBV2, the J gene TRBJ1-1; D ambiguous. The CDR3 extends over 15 amino acids. Germline values: CDR1 SNHLY, CDR2 FYNNEI. The CDR3 DNA reads as TGTGCCACCAGTAAGATATGGGCCCCTTTCACTGAAGCTTTCTTT. Its protein is CATSKIWAPFTEAFF.

The chain uses TRBV5-1 and TRBJ2-2, with 8 bases matching TRBD1. CDR3 length: 17 residues. Trimming cost V 5 bases and J 0 bases; bases outside gene matches: 9. CDR1 SGHRS and CDR2 YFSETQ come from the germline V gene. The CDR3 bases are TGCGCCAGCAGGCGTGACAGGGGCACATCGAACACCGGGGAGCTGTTTTTT. This encodes CASRRDRGTSNTGELFF.

This sequence joins TRBV19 and TRBJ1-2; weak D call: TRBD1 (5 bases). Germline V gene lookup returns CDR1 LNHDA and CDR2 SQIVND (reference sequence). CDR3 length: 13 amino acids. V was shortened by 7 bases and J by 4 bases, with 13 bases between the two germline ends. CDR3: CASMTQDSYGYTF. CDR3 coding DNA: TGTGCCAGTATGACACAAGACAGCTATGGCTACACCTTC.

The chain uses TRBV19 and TRBJ1-5; 7 bases fit TRBD1. The CDR3 spans 13 residues. The V gene end was trimmed by 7 bases and the J gene end by 6 bases; junction bases not matched to a gene: 6. The V gene's germline CDR1 is LNHDA and CDR2 SQIVND (reference sequence). CDR3 residues: CASTDRVFQPQHF. CDR3 nucleotides: TGTGCCAGTACCGACAGGGTCTTTCAGCCCCAGCATTTT.

A single count supports this clone. The chain recombines TRBV10-1 with TRBJ2-3, with 8 bases identical to TRBD1. This CDR3 contains 16 residues. With 0 bases clipped from V and 1 base from J, the junction kept 3 bases outside the gene matches. Germline CDR1 reads WNHNN; CDR2 reads SYGVQD (reference sequence). The CDR3 region has the DNA TGCGCCAGCAGTGAGTCTGCAGGGGGCTGCACAGATACGCAGTATTTT. Its translation: CASSESAGGCTDTQYF.

This rearrangement joins TRBV5-1 to TRBJ1-1, with 7 nucleotides matching TRBD1. CDR1 and CDR2 from the germline V gene are SGHRS and YFSETQ. The CDR3 runs to 13 residues. The trim removed 0 bases at V and 11 bases at J, leaving 7 bases unmatched. This CDR3 is CASSLAVGTAAFF. The CDR3 bases are TGCGCCAGCAGCTTGGCCGTAGGGACAGCGGCTTTCTTT.

This clone was found a few times. The chain recombines TRBV4-1 with TRBJ2-7; perhaps TRBD2 as D (6 bases). The V and J ends lost 10 bases and 1 base respectively, with 23 bases between them. The CDR3 has 16 residues. Germline V lookup: CDR1 MGHRA, CDR2 YSYEKL. The CDR3 region is CANSTSRDWGSYEQYF. CDR3 DNA: TGCGCCAATTCGACTTCCCGGGACTGGGGATCCTACGAGCAGTACTTC.

This clone was found once. The chain recombines TRBV29-1 with TRBJ2-7; 15 positions match TRBD2. With 6 bases clipped from V and 7 bases from J, the junction kept 7 bases outside the gene matches. Germline V gene data show CDR1 as SQVTM and CDR2 as ANQGSEA. CDR3 length equals 14 residues. DNA for the CDR3: TGCAGCGTCGCTACAGGACTAGCGGGAGGGGAGCAGTACTTC. Translating gives CSVATGLAGGEQYF.

The chain links TRBV7-3 to TRBJ2-7, with a possible D match to TRBD1 (5 bases). Germline V gene sequence: CDR1 SGHTA, CDR2 FQGTGA. This CDR3 has 13 residues. V lost 2 bases, J lost 1 base, and 6 bases lay in between. The DNA for the CDR3 is TGTGCCAGCAGCTTAGACAGATCCTACGAGCAGTACTTC. Translating gives CASSLDRSYEQYF. The complete variable domain, with remaining parts taken from reference TRBV7-3 and TRBJ2-7, reads GAGVSQTPSNKVTEKGKYVELRCDPISGHTALYWYRQSLGQGPEFLIYFQGTGAADDSGLPNDRFFAVRPEGSVSTLKIQRTERGDSAVYLCASSLDRSYEQYFGPGTRLTVT.

The rearrangement links TRBV2 to TRBJ1-5; TRBD1 matches 8 bases. The CDR3 loop spans 13 amino acids. The V gene's germline CDR1 is SNHLY and CDR2 FYNNEI. The trim removed 4 bases at V and 6 bases at J, leaving 2 bases unmatched. The CDR3 loop is CASSGTGSQPQHF. The CDR3 nucleotides read TGTGCCAGCAGTGGGACAGGGAGTCAGCCCCAGCATTTT.

The chain combines TRBV6-6 with TRBJ2-7; 12 nucleotides match TRBD2. The germline V gene has CDR1 MNHNY and CDR2 SVGAGI (reference sequence). The trim removed 2 bases at V and 4 bases at J, leaving 6 bases unmatched. This CDR3 has 16 amino acids. Written as DNA, the CDR3 is TGTGCCAGCAGTTACCCGAAGACTAGCGGGAGTTACGAGCAGTACTTC. Protein: CASSYPKTSGSYEQYF.

This chain joins TRBV7-3 and TRBJ1-2; 8 bases map to TRBD1. CDR3 size: 12 residues. V shed 4 bases, J shed 8 bases, and the junction held 3 bases outside the gene matches. CDR1 and CDR2 from the germline V gene are SGHTA and FQGTGA. In DNA form, the CDR3 reads TGTGCCAGCAGCTCGACAGGGGCCGGCTACACCTTC. It is translated as CASSSTGAGYTF.

The genes are TRBV19 and TRBJ1-2; 12 nucleotides agree with TRBD1. CDR1 and CDR2 from the germline V gene are LNHDA and SQIVND (reference sequence). There are 15 residues in the CDR3. Trimming took 9 bases from V and 4 from J; bases not matched to a gene: 9. This CDR3 is CASHLGTGGGYGYTF. Written as DNA, the CDR3 is TGTGCCAGCCACCTTGGGACAGGGGGCGGCTATGGCTACACCTTC.

The V call is TRBV6-5, the J call TRBJ2-4; D remains unclear. Germline CDR1 reads MNHEY; CDR2 reads SVGAGI. V dropped 2 bases and J dropped 1 base, with 9 bases sitting between them. This CDR3 comprises 15 residues. The CDR3 bases are TGTGCCAGCAGTTACGGAGTCGGCGCCAAAAACATTCAGTACTTC. Translated, it gives CASSYGVGAKNIQYF.

The chain joins TRBV7-9 to TRBJ1-1; 7 bases are a match to TRBD1. Unmatched junction bases numbered 6, after V lost 2 bases and J lost 3 bases. The CDR3 consists of 15 residues. CDR1 and CDR2 (germline): SEHNR, FQNEAQ (reference sequence). CDR3 sequence: CASSLISTGYTEAFF. In nucleotides, the CDR3 is TGTGCCAGCAGCTTAATTTCGACAGGGTACACTGAAGCTTTCTTT.